This TCR beta chain came from a study of OX40 agonist ivuxolimab in advanced cancers. Study overall: Aged roughly 23 to 80 with a mean of 60 years, they were approximately 79% male. Earlier treatment with anti-PD-1, anti-PD-L1 or anti-CTLA-4 was permitted, and over 35% had received some.

The repertoire was sequenced with immunoSEQ multiplex PCR; TCRdb's copy has only in-frame clones and lacks some. Here the sample spans 78,000 or so clones, roughly nine tenths being singletons. Germline V gene data show CDR1 as MNHNS and CDR2 as SASEGT. The CDR3 runs to 16 residues. Trimming took 4 bases from V and 7 from J; bases not matched to a gene: 13. Only one count was recorded for this clone. Its antigen is as yet unknown. Findings and limits, study-wide: Clonal expansion from baseline to week 6 occurred in both CD4+ and CD8+ T cells. The study found among the lowest clonal expansion in partial responders at 0.1-3.0 mg/kg.

This receptor was obtained from an adult with an advanced solid tumor such as melanoma, head and neck, liver or kidney cancer. The sample consisted of CD4+ or CD8+ T cells sorted from blood, taken in a trial of the OX40 agonist ivuxolimab. This chain joins TRBV6-1 and TRBJ2-1; 7 nucleotides line up with TRBD1. The CDR3 here is CASSGDRLLSGNEQFF. The CDR3 nucleotides read TGTGCCAGCAGTGGGGACAGATTACTCTCAGGGAATGAGCAGTTCTTC.